This TCR beta chain was retrieved from a study of blood T cells in healthy people across ages (dated by TCRdb to the mid-2010s). Regarding the research as a whole: In model experiments, roughly one uniquely barcoded TCR beta cDNA molecule per two T cells was captured by template switching. To track age-related changes in TCR beta repertoire diversity, the study relied on deep sequencing normalized with unique cDNA molecular identifiers. Donors of different ages were randomly distributed across sequencing lanes to avoid experimental bias. Four age groups were formed from the donors: young (average approximately 15 years), middle-aged (approximately 40), aged (62) and long-lived (around 82). For two donors (one aged 18 to 30 and one aged 80 or older), the study analyzed two additional independent replicas of 1 million unique cDNA reads from the same blood draw. Points the paper makes about the study in general: The percentage of naive T cells measured by flow cytometry correlated strongly with observed TCR beta diversity. Since profiling was done on bulk unsorted PBMCs, naive and antigen-experienced compartments could not be conclusively compared. The long-lived group showed more naive CD4+ T cells, fewer expanded clones and increased TCR diversity than the aged group, suggesting age selection. Observed TCR beta diversity per million T cells fell roughly linearly with age, and a significant reduction was already apparent by age roughly 40. Estimates of total diversity based on one million sequenced T cells were considered lower bounds and underestimates. Because donor CMV infection status was unknown, age-related changes in expanded clonotypes were potentially confounded.

A word on this clonotype: What antigen it recognizes has not been identified. This sequence may be a read error, since a much larger clone differs from it by one base.

Libraries were prepared through 5' RACE. Sequencing was carried out with an Illumina HiSeq 2500. The second PCR ran for about 6 to 12 cycles and used a J-beta primer mix along with a sample-barcoded 5' primer. A unique molecular identifier was introduced onto each TCR beta cDNA molecule by a template-switch 5' adaptor carrying 12 random nucleotides. Each sample yielded at least 3 million CDR3-containing paired-end reads. First-strand cDNA was synthesized from all RNA with the Mint cDNA synthesis kit, primed by a TRBC-specific oligonucleotide. All cDNA was treated with uracil-DNA glycosylase and then went through a first 18-cycle PCR with the universal primers M1SS and BC2_uni_R. Per the authors' processing: For normalization, 1 million high-quality reads were randomly selected from each sample, with every read carrying a distinct molecular identifier. Instead of being binned into consensus sequences, reads that shared molecular identifiers were thrown out. CDR3 identification, clonotype clustering and error correction used MiTCR with a Q25 quality threshold and the strictest error-elimination algorithm. Lower-bound total TCR beta diversity was estimated with a nonparametric unseen species model using Euler transformation. The public reads were run again by TCRdb, first through fastp at Q25 and then through MiXCR, and only productive beta chains were kept. Every CDR3 protein is listed once, alongside the most common genes and DNA of its rows. The V and J calls were determined by TCRdb, not by the authors. This sample is represented by over 950,000 distinct CDR3 sequences; around two fifths of them were singletons. Of the sample, around 13% falls within the top ten clones.

Reading the germline V gene (reference sequence) gives CDR1 MNHEY and CDR2 SMNVEV. V loses 10 bases at its end and J loses 3 bases; junction bases beyond the gene matches: 7. CDR3 length: 14 amino acids, cysteine to phenylalanine. Only the CDR3 DNA is retained, 42 bases long and in frame from the first base. Systemically healthy Caucasian individuals from Russia, some 38 in total and aged about 6 to 100 years, were included as donors. About 10 milliliters of peripheral blood were collected from each donor into EDTA-treated Vacutainer tubes. PBMCs were isolated by Ficoll-Paque density-gradient centrifugation, with at least 7 million obtained per sample. Total RNA, at least 5 micrograms per sample, was extracted from PBMCs with Trizol reagent. The percentages of naive CD45RAhigh/CD27high T cells were determined by flow cytometry on a PBMC aliquot from every donor.

The receptor was derived from a young man in good health. Sequencing input: blood. Recombination linked TRBV27 to TRBJ2-3; 10 central bases correspond to TRBD1. For the CDR3, the sequence is CANSGQGVTDTQYF. The nucleotide sequence reads as follows: TGTGCCAACTCTGGACAGGGGGTAACAGATACGCAGTATTTT.